This T cell receptor beta chain comes out of a study of shared clonotypes between healthy human individuals. Overall study: CD4 naive and CD4 memory each took three plates per donor, while CD8 naive took two and CD8 memory one.

The study ran the assay at deep level. Generated by immunoSEQ multiplex PCR, the TCRdb table keeps only in-frame clones and is missing some. The sample records under 2.5 million clones, around 92% being singletons. The origin of this receptor is a man aged 18-30 years in good health. Some clones in this sample may be carry-over from other donors' samples. The material sequenced was naive CD4+ T cells from PBMCs. Regarding subset: CD45RA+ positively selected.

The CDR3 bases are TGTGCCAGTCTTGCTCCGGGACTAGGTTACAATGAGCAGTTCTTC. Encoded protein: CASLAPGLGYNEQFF. The chain combines TRBV19 with TRBJ2-1; 8 bases are shared with TRBD2. The germline gives CDR1 LNHDA, CDR2 SQIVND (reference sequence). The J segment lost 4 bases and the V segment lost 8 bases, leaving 10 bases of the junction unmatched. This CDR3 contains 15 residues.